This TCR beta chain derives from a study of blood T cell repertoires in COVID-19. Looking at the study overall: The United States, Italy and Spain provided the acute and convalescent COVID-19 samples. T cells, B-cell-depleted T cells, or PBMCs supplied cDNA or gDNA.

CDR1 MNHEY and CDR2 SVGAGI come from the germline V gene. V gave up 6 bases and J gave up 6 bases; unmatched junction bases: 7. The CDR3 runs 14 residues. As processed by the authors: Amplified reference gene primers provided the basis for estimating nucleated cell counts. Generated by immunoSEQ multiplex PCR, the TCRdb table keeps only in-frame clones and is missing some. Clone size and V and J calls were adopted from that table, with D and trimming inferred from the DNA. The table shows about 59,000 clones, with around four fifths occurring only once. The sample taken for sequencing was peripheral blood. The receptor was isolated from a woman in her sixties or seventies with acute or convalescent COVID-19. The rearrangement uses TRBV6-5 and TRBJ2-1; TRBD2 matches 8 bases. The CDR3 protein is CASRPNGGANEQFF. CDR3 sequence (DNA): TGTGCCAGCAGACCGAACGGGGGGGCCAATGAGCAGTTCTTC.